This record looks at one T cell receptor beta chain sequence and its context. The antigen remains undetermined. The sample comes from a study of shared clonotypes between healthy human individuals. Study observations and caveats: It was the few donors that limited the genetic and exposure-history diversity represented. Non-shared clonotypes were found to have lower generation probabilities than the clonotypes that were shared by all four of the sorted-subset donors.

Naive CD8 cells comprised CD45RO-negative, CCR7-positively selected cells, excluding terminally differentiated effector memory CD45RA+ cells. Nashville, Tennessee was home to all donors, each a Caucasian adult. Genomic DNA belonging to each subset was distributed in equal measure over several immunoSEQ plates. The assay was immunoSEQ multiplex PCR, and TCRdb's table has in-frame clones only and misses some. The sample lists roughly 1,800,000 clones; just under 95% were seen once. Germline values: CDR1 MNHEY, CDR2 SMNVEV (reference sequence). The CDR3 has 16 amino acids. Unmatched junction bases numbered 13, after V lost 3 bases and J lost 7 bases.

Material for sequencing was naive CD8+ T cells sorted from blood. This chain joins TRBV27 and TRBJ2-5, with 8 bases fitting TRBD2. The receptor comes from a man aged 18 to 29 in good health. The DNA of the CDR3 is TGTGCCAGCAGTTTGGGACCGGGAGGGGGGATTGGGACCCAGTACTTC. It is translated as CASSLGPGGGIGTQYF.